This paragraph covers one T cell receptor beta chain sequence. This specimen comes from a study of shared clonotypes between healthy human individuals. The data were produced by immunoSEQ multiplex PCR, yet TCRdb's version contains in-frame clones alone and is incomplete. This table has 980,000 or so clones, 76% appearing once. The sample comprised memory CD4+ T cells sorted from blood. Sample subset: CD45RA-negative fraction. This TCR derives from a man aged 18-30 years in good health.

CDR3 region: CASSPGRDNEKLFF. In DNA, the CDR3 is TGTGCCAGCAGTCCGGGACGCGATAATGAAAAACTGTTTTTT. The chain recombines TRBV7-8 with TRBJ1-4; D may be TRBD1 (5 bases). Germline assignment: CDR1 SGHVS and CDR2 FQNEAQ. The CDR3 has 14 amino acids. V lost 6 bases and J lost 4, with 12 bases in between.